Below, 18 T cell receptor beta chains from the same sample are listed, as sequenced in a study of follicular helper T cells after annual influenza vaccination. As for time point: 2014-2015 season, pre-vaccination. The assay was immunoSEQ multiplex PCR, and TCRdb's table has in-frame clones only and misses some. The sample carries about 11,000 clones, about four fifths recorded once. The sample was CXCR5- memory CD4+ T cells sorted from blood, taken on the day of influenza vaccination. The receptors were sampled from an adult who received the influenza vaccine.

The rearrangement links TRBV28 to TRBJ1-1; TRBD1 might be the D (5 bases). The CDR3 has 16 amino acids. Germline V gene lookup returns CDR1 MDHEN and CDR2 SYDVKM. The V and J ends lost 3 bases and 1 base respectively, with 15 bases between them. The CDR3 loop is CASSLSFLGENTEAFF. In DNA, the CDR3 is TGTGCCAGCAGTTTGTCATTTTTGGGGGAGAACACTGAAGCTTTCTTT.

The CDR3 is CASSDRTGSGNTIYF. In DNA form, the CDR3 reads TGTGCCAGCAGTGATAGGACCGGTTCTGGAAACACCATATATTTT. J is TRBJ1-3 and V is TRBV2; D unresolved. Per the germline V gene, CDR1 is SNHLY and CDR2 is FYNNEI. This CDR3 region has 15 residues. The V gene lost 3 bases and the J gene lost 1 base, with 10 bases spanning the gap. The whole variable domain, filled in from reference TRBV2 and TRBJ1-3, reads EPEVTQTPSHQVTQMGQEVILRCVPISNHLYFYWYRQILGQKVEFLVSFYNNEISEKSEIFDDQFSVERPDGSNFTLKIRSTKLEDSAMYFCASSDRTGSGNTIYFGEGSWLTVV.

V and J are TRBV19 and TRBJ1-1; D remains unclear. Germline V gene sequence: CDR1 LNHDA, CDR2 SQIVND (reference sequence). The V end was cut by 2 bases, the J end by 0 bases, with 7 bases between. The CDR3 spans 14 residues. The CDR3 bases are TGTGCCAGTAGTATAATTGGGGTGAACACTGAAGCTTTCTTT. Its translation is CASSIIGVNTEAFF.

The chain recombines TRBV7-8 with TRBJ2-5; D is unclear. CDR3 length: 13 residues. Between the trimmed V and J ends, which lost 5 bases and 8 bases, there was a span of 15 bases. CDR1 and CDR2 (germline): SGHVS, FQNEAQ. In nucleotides, the CDR3 is TGTGCCAGCAGCCATAAGGACCCACATACCCAGTACTTC. Amino acid sequence: CASSHKDPHTQYF.

The V and J genes are TRBV7-9 and TRBJ2-5; no reliable D call. The germline V gene encodes CDR1 SEHNR and CDR2 FQNEAQ (reference sequence). CDR3 length: 14 residues. V was clipped by 1 base and J by 2 bases, with 8 bases between them. CDR3 in DNA: TGTGCCAGCAGCTTAGTACAGAGGCAAGAGACCCAGTACTTC. Translating it yields CASSLVQRQETQYF. Drawing the rest from reference TRBV7-9 and TRBJ2-5, the complete variable domain is DTGVSQNPRHKITKRGQNVTFRCDPISEHNRLYWYRQTLGQGPEFLTYFQNEAQLEKSRLLSDRFSAERPKGSFSTLEIQRTEQGDSAMYLCASSLVQRQETQYFGPGTRLLVL.

The CDR3 nucleotides are TGTGCCAGCAGCCTCATTGGGGGGGATCCTACTATTTTCTCCTACGAGCAGTACTTC. Amino acid sequence: CASSLIGGDPTIFSYEQYF. This sequence joins TRBV28 and TRBJ2-7; 7 bases match TRBD2. In germline, CDR1 is MDHEN, CDR2 SYDVKM. CDR3 length equals 19 residues. The V gene end was trimmed by 6 bases and the J gene end by 0 bases; junction bases not matched to a gene: 20.

V usage is TRBV19 and J usage is TRBJ2-2; TRBD2 agrees at 9 bases. V trimming: 5 bases; J trimming: 1 base; junction bases outside the gene matches: 2. The CDR3 covers 15 residues. The germline V gene encodes CDR1 LNHDA and CDR2 SQIVND (reference sequence). The CDR3 DNA follows: TGTGCCAGTAGTTTTAGCGGGGGGAACACCGGGGAGCTGTTTTTT. This gives the protein CASSFSGGNTGELFF.

This chain uses TRBV5-1 with TRBJ2-7; D uncertain. The germline V and J ends were trimmed by 0 bases and 0 bases, with 10 bases remaining between them. CDR1 SGHRS and CDR2 YFSETQ come from the germline V gene. The CDR3 sequence is 15 residues long. The CDR3 spells CASSLAGLASYEQYF. CDR3 nucleotide sequence: TGCGCCAGCAGCTTGGCCGGGCTCGCCTCCTACGAGCAGTACTTC.

This clone came up once. The chain uses TRBV5-1 and TRBJ1-4, with unresolved D. Germline loops: CDR1 SGHRS, CDR2 YFSETQ. The CDR3 has 15 residues. Trimming took off 0 bases at V and 8 bases at J, with 14 bases between the two ends. The CDR3 nucleotides are TGCGCCAGCAGCTTGGCCAAACAGCCGGGGGAAAAACTGTTTTTT. This translates into CASSLAKQPGEKLFF.

CDR3 protein: CASSYGGDTGELFF. CDR3 nucleotides: TGTGCCAGCAGTTACGGGGGCGACACCGGGGAGCTGTTTTTT. V gene TRBV6-5 combines with J gene TRBJ2-2, with D perhaps matching TRBD1 (6 bases). Trimming removed 2 bases from V and 3 bases from J, with 7 bases in between. This CDR3 is built from 14 residues. Germline V gene lookup returns CDR1 MNHEY and CDR2 SVGAGI.

The chain employs TRBV7-2 and TRBJ2-6; D is unresolved. Germline loops: CDR1 SGHTA, CDR2 FQGNSA. The CDR3 loop spans 16 amino acids. The V and J ends lost 5 bases and 2 bases respectively, with 13 bases between them. The CDR3 is CASSRREEAGANVLTF. CDR3 nucleotides: TGTGCCAGCAGCCGCCGTGAAGAGGCTGGGGCCAACGTCCTGACTTTC.

This chain joins TRBV27 and TRBJ1-1; D is perhaps TRBD1 (6 bases). From germline, CDR1 is MNHEY and CDR2 SMNVEV (reference sequence). V was pared by 0 bases and J by 1 base, with 9 bases between. This CDR3 is built from 15 residues. The CDR3 DNA reads as TGTGCCAGCAGTTTATCCCAGGGGTCGAACACTGAAGCTTTCTTT. It translates to CASSLSQGSNTEAFF.

The chain uses TRBV7-2 and TRBJ2-5; no definite D call. The germline V and J ends were trimmed by 4 bases and 2 bases, with 2 bases remaining between them. Germline-derived CDR1 and CDR2 are SGHTA and FQGNSA. The CDR3 has 11 amino acids. CDR3 DNA sequence: TGTGCCAGCAGCTCTCAAGAGACCCAGTACTTC. This translates into CASSSQETQYF.

This clone has more than one count but fewer than ten. The rearrangement links TRBV18 to TRBJ1-4; possible D gene TRBD1, 5 bases. Trimming took 3 bases from V and 7 from J, leaving 15 bases between them. The CDR3 extends over 15 amino acids. Looked up from germline, CDR1 is KGHSH and CDR2 is LQKENI. Here the CDR3 reads CASSPWERGGEKLFF. In DNA form, the CDR3 reads TGTGCCAGCTCACCTTGGGAGAGGGGTGGTGAAAAACTGTTTTTT. The complete variable domain, with remaining parts taken from reference TRBV18 and TRBJ1-4, reads NAGVMQNPRHLVRRRGQEARLRCSPMKGHSHVYWYRQLPEEGLKFMVYLQKENIIDESGMPKERFSAEFPKEGPSILRIQQVVRGDSAAYFCASSPWERGGEKLFFGSGTQLSVL.

The chain uses TRBV2 and TRBJ1-4; TRBD1 matches at 9 bases. The germline CDR1 and CDR2 sequences are SNHLY and FYNNEI. The CDR3 is 15 amino acids. J gave up 6 bases and V 4 bases, and 6 bases lay outside the gene matches. DNA for the CDR3: TGTGCCAGCAGTGCCCTACAGGGGGCAGATGAAAAACTGTTTTTT. It encodes CASSALQGADEKLFF.

This chain uses TRBV19 with TRBJ2-5; 8 bases are shared with TRBD2. CDR1 is LNHDA and CDR2 is SQIVND in the germline V gene (reference sequence). Trimming cost V 9 bases and J 6 bases; bases outside gene matches: 9. CDR3 length: 13 amino acids. This CDR3 is CASAPGGGQTQYF. The CDR3 bases are TGTGCCAGCGCCCCCGGGGGGGGCCAGACCCAGTACTTC.

A few counts support this clone. The chain joins TRBV7-2 to TRBJ1-1; the D is unclear. Germline loops: CDR1 SGHTA, CDR2 FQGNSA. Trimming took off 5 bases at V and 3 bases at J, with 13 bases between the two ends. This CDR3 contains 14 residues. CDR3 sequence: CASSTSSGDTEAFF. The CDR3 DNA sequence: TGTGCCAGCAGCACCTCCAGCGGGGACACTGAAGCTTTCTTT. The entire variable domain, with the rest obtained from reference TRBV7-2 and TRBJ1-1, is as follows: GAGVSQSPSNKVTEKGKDVELRCDPISGHTALYWYRQSLGQGLEFLIYFQGNSAPDKSGLPSDRFSAERTGGSVSTLTIQRTQQEDSAVYLCASSTSSGDTEAFFGQGTRLTVV.

The chain uses TRBV9 and TRBJ2-1; 10 bases map to TRBD2. The CDR3 extends over 17 amino acids. The germline gives CDR1 SGDLS, CDR2 YYNGEE. V gave up 3 bases and J gave up 6 bases; unmatched junction bases: 12. In nucleotides, the CDR3 is TGTGCCAGCAGCGAGCCCCTAGGAGCGGGGGGGCTCAATGAGCAGTTCTTC. As protein: CASSEPLGAGGLNEQFF.